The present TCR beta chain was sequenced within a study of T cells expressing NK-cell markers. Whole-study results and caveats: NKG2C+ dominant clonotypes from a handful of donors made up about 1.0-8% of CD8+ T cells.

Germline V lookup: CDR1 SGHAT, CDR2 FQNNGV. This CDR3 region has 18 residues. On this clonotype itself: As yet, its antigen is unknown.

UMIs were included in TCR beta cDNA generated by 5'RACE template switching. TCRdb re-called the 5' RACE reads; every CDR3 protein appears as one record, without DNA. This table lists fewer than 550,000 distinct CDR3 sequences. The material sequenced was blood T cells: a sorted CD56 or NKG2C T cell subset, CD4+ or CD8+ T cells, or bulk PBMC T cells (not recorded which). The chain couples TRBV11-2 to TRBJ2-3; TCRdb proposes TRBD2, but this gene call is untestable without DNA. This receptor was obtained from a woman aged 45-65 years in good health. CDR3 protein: CASSLVPGGASGTDTQYF. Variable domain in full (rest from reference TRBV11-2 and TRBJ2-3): EAGVAQSPRYKIIEKRQSVAFWCNPISGHATLYWYQQILGQGPKLLIQFQNNGVVDDSQLPKDRFSAERLKGVDSTLKIQPAKLEDSAVYLCASSLVPGGASGTDTQYFGPGTRLTVL.